This T cell receptor beta chain was recovered during a study of T cell responses to AZD1222 COVID-19 vaccine. Trimming stripped 10 bases from V and 3 bases from J, with 13 bases between. Germline V gene sequence: CDR1 LNHDA, CDR2 SQIVND (reference sequence). There are 13 residues in the CDR3. Sequencing was performed with immunoSEQ multiplex PCR; in TCRdb, only in-frame clones are kept and a portion is missing. In the table there are 70,000 or so clones, 80% to 90% of which are singletons. V and J are TRBV19 and TRBJ1-5, with no clear D. The clonotype originates from an adult who received the AZD1222 COVID-19 vaccine. The specimen was peripheral blood, collected 28 days after the second AZD1222 dose. The DNA for the CDR3 is TGTGCCACCTCCGAGAATAACAATCAGCCCCAGCATTTT. The encoded protein is CATSENNNQPQHF. Filled out from reference TRBV19 and TRBJ1-5, the complete variable domain reads DGGITQSPKYLFRKEGQNVTLSCEQNLNHDAMYWYRQDPGQGLRLIYYSQIVNDFQKGDIAEGYSVSREKKESFPLTVTSAQKNPTAFYLCATSENNNQPQHFGDGTRLSIL.